A selection of T cell receptor beta chains follows, all from one sample in a study of T cell responses to AZD1222 COVID-19 vaccine. Using immunoSEQ multiplex PCR, the repertoire was profiled, and TCRdb retains in-frame clones only, with some absent. The sample yields 250,000 to 300,000 clones, roughly 93% seen once. The starting material was peripheral blood, obtained 28 days after the second AZD1222 dose. The receptors were sampled from an adult who received the AZD1222 COVID-19 vaccine. The CDR3 runs from the conserved cysteine through the conserved F or W. A D gene is named only where the DNA matches it firmly. Clone sizes are given selectively: once, few, many, or a class where the clone is expanded.

J gene	V gene	clone size	D gene	CDR3 DNA	CDR3 protein
TRBJ1-1	TRBV25-1	-	-	TGTGCCAGCAGCCAAGGGGGGTCGGGCACTGAAGCTTTCTTT	CASSQGGSGTEAFF
TRBJ2-1	TRBV30	-	-	TGTGCCTGGACTGGGGGGCTAGTGGAGCAGTTCTTC	CAWTGGLVEQFF
TRBJ2-7	TRBV2	-	TRBD2	TGTGCCAGCAGTGAAAGGGCGGGAGGGACCTACGAGCAGTACTTC	CASSERAGGTYEQYF
TRBJ2-7	TRBV7-2	-	TRBD2	TGTGCCAGCAGCCACCGGGAGGATGTTTCCTACGAGCAGTACTTC	CASSHREDVSYEQYF
TRBJ1-2	TRBV6-5	once	TRBD1	TGTGCCAGCATCAGGACAGGGGCGAGCGGCTACACCTTC	CASIRTGASGYTF
TRBJ2-7	TRBV5-1	once	TRBD2	TGCGCCAGCAGCCCCCGGAACGGGACTAGCGTAGCCTACGAGCAGTACTTC	CASSPRNGTSVAYEQYF
TRBJ2-2	TRBV7-2	once	-	TGTGCCAGCAGCTTAGCATCCAGGAACACCGGGGAGCTGTTTTTT	CASSLASRNTGELFF
TRBJ1-5	TRBV7-9	-	-	TGTGCCAGCGCGGGGCCGGATCAGCCCCAGCATTTT	CASAGPDQPQHF
TRBJ2-1	TRBV24-1	-	-	TGTGCCACCAGTGATTTTAACACCCAGGAGCAGTTCTTC	CATSDFNTQEQFF
TRBJ2-5	TRBV2	-	TRBD2	TGTGCCAGCAGTCTCGGGGGGGGCCAAGAGACCCAGTACTTC	CASSLGGGQETQYF
TRBJ1-1	TRBV13	-	-	TGTGCCAGCAGCTTCCTGTTGAACACTGAAGCTTTCTTT	CASSFLLNTEAFF
TRBJ2-7	TRBV7-3	-	TRBD1	TGTGCCAGCAGCCCACAACAGGGGGGCGAGCAGTACTTC	CASSPQQGGEQYF
TRBJ1-5	TRBV6-5	-	-	TGTGCCAGCAGTTCTAGGGTCCATAGCAATCAGCCCCAGCATTTT	CASSSRVHSNQPQHF
TRBJ2-3	TRBV13	-	TRBD2	TGTGCCAGCAGTCGGAGATCCCATAGCGGGAGTCCCCGCGTACATACGCAGTATTTT	CASSRRSHSGSPRVHTQYF
TRBJ1-6	TRBV4-2	once	-	TGTGCCAGCAGCCAAGAAAGCATGGGGAAATCACCCCTCCACTTT	CASSQESMGKSPLHF
TRBJ1-2	TRBV6-5	once	TRBD1	TGTGCCAGCAGTTACGCGGACAGGAACTATGGCTACACCTTC	CASSYADRNYGYTF
TRBJ2-1	TRBV4-3	-	TRBD2	TGCGCCAGCAGCCAAGTTGGGACTAGCGGGAGGGCCATGGTCTTC	CASSQVGTSGRAMVF
TRBJ1-4	TRBV30	-	-	TGTGCCTGGAGTCCGGGGGAAAAACTGTTTTTT	CAWSPGEKLFF
TRBJ1-3	TRBV5-1	-	-	TGCGCCAGCAGCTTGGGAGGGACTGGAAACACCATATATTTT	CASSLGGTGNTIYF
TRBJ2-7	TRBV11-2	-	-	TGTGCCAGCAGCCTCGGGGGGACAGGAGCTTACTCCTACGAGCAGTACTTC	CASSLGGTGAYSYEQYF
TRBJ1-2	TRBV10-3	once	-	TGTGCCATCAGTGAGAACAGGGACTATGGCTACACCTTC	CAISENRDYGYTF
TRBJ2-1	TRBV7-2	-	-	TGTGCCAGCAGCTTACATTCCAGCAGCTCCTACAATGAGCAGTTCTTC	CASSLHSSSSYNEQFF
TRBJ1-5	TRBV19	-	TRBD1	TGTGCCAGTAGTATAGAACATACAGGGGCCCGTCAGCCCCAGCATTTT	CASSIEHTGARQPQHF
TRBJ1-2	TRBV5-1	-	-	TGCGCCAGCAGCTTGAGTACAGGTTCAGCTAACTATGGCTACACCTTC	CASSLSTGSANYGYTF
TRBJ2-4	TRBV13	-	-	TGTGCCAGCAGCTCCCGGGCGCATAAGCGGGTACTAGCCAAAAACATTCAGTACTTC	CASSSRAHKRVLAKNIQYF
TRBJ2-3	TRBV30	-	TRBD2	TGTGCCTGGAGCGAGGGACTAGCGGGTTTAGCAGATACGCAGTATTTT	CAWSEGLAGLADTQYF
TRBJ1-2	TRBV28	-	-	TGTGCCAGCAGTCCGGGATCTAACTATGGCTACACCTTC	CASSPGSNYGYTF
TRBJ2-2	TRBV5-8	once	-	TGTGCCAGCAGCTTAAGGTTAACCACCGGGGAGCTGTTTTTT	CASSLRLTTGELFF
TRBJ1-2	TRBV28	-	TRBD1	TGTGCCAGCAGTTTTCAACAGGGGTTTAGGGGCTACACCTTC	CASSFQQGFRGYTF
TRBJ2-2	TRBV6-2/TRBV6-3	-	TRBD1	TGTGCCAGCAGTCCCTACGGGACAGAGAACACCGGGGAGCTGTTTTTT	CASSPYGTENTGELFF
TRBJ2-7	TRBV27	-	TRBD2	TGTGCCAGCAGTCGAGGACTAGCGGGAGGGCTACCCTACGAGCAGTACTTC	CASSRGLAGGLPYEQYF
TRBJ2-1	TRBV7-2	-	-	TGTGCCAGCAGCTCCTATGGGCCCGAGGGAGAGCAGTTCTTC	CASSSYGPEGEQFF
TRBJ1-3	TRBV5-4	once	-	TGTGCCAGCAGCTTAGATGAAAACACCATATATTTT	CASSLDENTIYF
TRBJ1-3	TRBV4-3	-	TRBD1	TGCGCCAGCAGCCTTGGGACAGACTCTGGAAACACCATATATTTT	CASSLGTDSGNTIYF
TRBJ2-5	TRBV9	-	-	TGTGCCAGCAGCGTAGCTCCCCGAACTGGGGAGACCCAGTACTTC	CASSVAPRTGETQYF
TRBJ1-2	TRBV16	-	-	TGTGCCAGCAGCCAATTGGCCAGTCCGACGGGTGGCTACACCTTC	CASSQLASPTGGYTF
TRBJ1-1	TRBV2	-	-	TGTGCCAGCAGTGAGAGTCGGACTCGGGGGGCATCAGTCGGAGCTTTCTTT	CASSESRTRGASVGAFF
TRBJ2-7	TRBV25-1	-	-	TGTGCCAGTCATTCGGAGTACCCCTCCTACGAGCAGTACTTC	CASHSEYPSYEQYF
TRBJ1-4	TRBV15	-	-	TGTGCCACCAGCAGAGGGGGGAATCAAGAAAAACTGTTTTTT	CATSRGGNQEKLFF
TRBJ2-2	TRBV11-3	-	-	TGTGCCAGCAGCACTACCAGGGAAGGGGAGCTGTTTTTT	CASSTTREGELFF
TRBJ2-7	TRBV15	once	-	TGTGCCACCAGCAGAGATCGGACAGCCACCTACGAGCAGTACTTC	CATSRDRTATYEQYF
TRBJ2-1	TRBV11-3	-	TRBD2	TGTGCCAGCAGCCCCGGGGGGGGGCGGAAGAATGAGCAGTTCTTC	CASSPGGGRKNEQFF
TRBJ1-1	TRBV20-1	-	-	TGCAGTGCTAGTAAGCATTTGAACACTGAAGCTTTCTTT	CSASKHLNTEAFF
TRBJ1-1	TRBV15	-	-	TGTGCCACCAGCAGAGGGGGACGGGCCCCGGGAGGGAACACTGAAGCTTTCTTT	CATSRGGRAPGGNTEAFF
TRBJ2-3	TRBV5-1	-	-	TGCGCCAGCAGCTTGGGCGGGGCCGAAGATACGCAGTATTTT	CASSLGGAEDTQYF
TRBJ2-2	TRBV5-1	few	-	TGCGCCAGCAGCTTGGCCGGGTGGAACACCGGGGAGCTGTTTTTT	CASSLAGWNTGELFF
TRBJ2-7	TRBV6-5	-	-	TGTGCCAGCAGTTACGGGCTACACCCGTCCTACGAGCAGTACTTC	CASSYGLHPSYEQYF